The next 19 T cell receptor beta chains were all read from a single sample in a study of T cell responses to AZD1222 COVID-19 vaccine. The assay was immunoSEQ multiplex PCR, and TCRdb's table has in-frame clones only and misses some. The sample lists 120,000 or so clones, around 90% occurring once. This material consisted of peripheral blood, taken on day 0 of AZD1222 vaccination. The receptors stem from an adult in good health.

This clone has a handful of counts. This chain joins TRBV28 and TRBJ2-7; D unclear. The germline V and J ends were trimmed by 1 base and 5 bases, with 9 bases remaining between them. The CDR3 is made up of 13 amino acids. Germline V CDR1 and CDR2: MDHEN, SYDVKM. CDR3 amino acids: CASSLLPVHEQYF. In DNA form, the CDR3 reads TGTGCCAGCAGTTTATTGCCGGTACACGAGCAGTACTTC.

This chain links TRBV19 with TRBJ1-5; 7 nucleotides match TRBD1. This CDR3 has 17 amino acids. V lost 6 bases and J lost 0; bases outside the gene matches: 11. CDR1 and CDR2 from the germline V gene are LNHDA and SQIVND (reference sequence). The CDR3 DNA follows: TGTGCCAGTAGCCCAACAGGGGCGAGGAATAGCAATCAGCCCCAGCATTTT. Translated, it gives CASSPTGARNSNQPQHF.

The rearrangement uses TRBV10-1 and TRBJ2-7; no firm D call. Germline assignment: CDR1 WNHNN and CDR2 SYGVQD (reference sequence). Trimming removed 3 bases from V and 4 bases from J, with 16 bases in between. The CDR3 loop spans 15 amino acids. CDR3: CASSDMGGVSYEQYF. CDR3 DNA: TGCGCCAGCAGTGACATGGGCGGCGTTTCGTACGAGCAGTACTTC.

In its sample, this clone was seen once. The chain links TRBV13 to TRBJ1-2, with TRBD1 matching 8 bases. The V gene's germline CDR1 is PRHDT and CDR2 FYEKMQ (reference sequence). The junction had 4 bases not matched to a gene; V was cut back by 0 bases and J by 4 bases. This CDR3 has 15 residues. The CDR3 loop reads CASSLGQGATYGYTF. CDR3 coding DNA: TGTGCCAGCAGCTTAGGGCAGGGGGCTACCTATGGCTACACCTTC.

This clone was counted only a few times. The rearrangement links TRBV5-1 to TRBJ2-1; the D gene is possibly TRBD2 (5 bases). This CDR3 is 10 amino acids long. CDR1 and CDR2 from the germline V gene are SGHRS and YFSETQ. V lost 7 bases, J lost 9 bases, and 8 bases lay in between. This CDR3 reads CASSGSEQFF. CDR3 sequence (DNA): TGCGCCAGCTCGGGGAGTGAGCAGTTCTTC.

This clone was seen a few times. Other DNA sequences in the same sample also yield this CDR3. CDR3 coding DNA: TGTGCCAGCTCCCCAGGTGGCAATCAGCCCCAGCATTTT. This codes for CASSPGGNQPQHF. V is TRBV18 and J is TRBJ1-5; D gene ambiguous. The CDR3 extends over 13 amino acids. With 6 bases removed from V and 2 bases from J, the gap between germline ends came to 8 bases. Germline V gene sequence: CDR1 KGHSH, CDR2 LQKENI.

J is TRBJ1-4 and V is TRBV6-2 or TRBV6-3, with no clear D. Germline V CDR1 and CDR2: MNHEY, SVGEGT. Trimming shortened V by 2 bases and J by 1 base, and 5 bases separated the two germline ends. The CDR3 totals 14 residues. The CDR3 coding sequence is TGTGCCAGCAGTTACGGCAGAACTAATGAAAAACTGTTTTTT. It encodes CASSYGRTNEKLFF.

The chain combines TRBV19 with TRBJ1-1; D gene uncertain. Germline V gene sequence: CDR1 LNHDA, CDR2 SQIVND (reference sequence). The CDR3 is 12 residues long. V was clipped by 6 bases and J by 7 bases, with 12 bases between them. CDR3: CASRPGRLEAFF. CDR3 bases: TGTGCCAGTAGGCCTGGACGGCTTGAAGCTTTCTTT.

V gene TRBV12-3 or TRBV12-4 combines with J gene TRBJ1-2; 7 nucleotides match TRBD1. The CDR3 consists of 13 residues. Trimming cost V 6 bases and J 8 bases; bases outside gene matches: 9. CDR3 nucleotides: TGTGCCAGCAGACAAACCTTGGACAGGGGCTACACCTTC. Translated: CASRQTLDRGYTF.

The chain joins TRBV14 to TRBJ2-1; the D gene is possibly TRBD1 (5 bases). The CDR3 covers 15 residues. Looked up from germline, CDR1 is SGHDN and CDR2 is FVKESK. V gave up 1 base and J gave up 8 bases, with 15 bases separating them. The CDR3 DNA follows: TGTGCCAGCAGCCAAGTTGGGGCTCGAAGGCATGAGCAGTTCTTC. Protein sequence: CASSQVGARRHEQFF.

This chain joins TRBV10-3 and TRBJ2-1; 11 bases map to TRBD2. The CDR3 totals 15 residues. Germline values: CDR1 ENHRY, CDR2 SYGVKD. The ends lost 6 bases at V and 9 bases at J; junction bases unmatched: 10. CDR3 sequence reads: CAISLLAGEFSEQFF. For the CDR3, the DNA is TGTGCCATCAGCCTACTAGCGGGAGAATTCAGTGAGCAGTTCTTC.

The V and J genes are TRBV28 and TRBJ2-5, with 12 bases lining up with TRBD2. The CDR3 has 19 amino acids. Germline V gene sequence: CDR1 MDHEN, CDR2 SYDVKM. The V gene end was trimmed by 6 bases and the J gene end by 0 bases; junction bases not matched to a gene: 14. The chain's CDR3 is CASSRPPAGTSGYQETQYF. Written as DNA, the CDR3 is TGTGCCAGCAGCCGCCCCCCGGCCGGGACTAGCGGGTACCAAGAGACCCAGTACTTC.

Here the CDR3 reads CASSYPNGRRWFF. As DNA, the CDR3 is TGTGCCAGCAGCTACCCCAACGGGCGTAGGTGGTTCTTC. J is TRBJ2-1 and V is TRBV7-6; D not resolved. The ends were cut back, 4 bases at V and 15 bases at J, with 19 bases in the middle. The CDR3 runs 13 residues. Germline V CDR1 and CDR2: SGHVS, FNYEAQ.

The chain employs TRBV5-1 and TRBJ1-1; the D gene is possibly TRBD1 (6 bases). Per the germline V gene, CDR1 is SGHRS and CDR2 is YFSETQ. V lost 3 bases and J 4 bases, leaving 19 bases between the germline ends. The CDR3 covers 16 residues. CDR3 in DNA: TGCGCCAGCAGCTCCCAACCACAGGGCGGGGGCACTGAAGCTTTCTTT. Translating it yields CASSSQPQGGGTEAFF.

V is TRBV9 and J is TRBJ2-3; no firm D call. This CDR3 region has 14 residues. Trimming removed 0 bases from V and 6 bases from J, with 11 bases in between. Germline V gene lookup returns CDR1 SGDLS and CDR2 YYNGEE. This CDR3 is CASSVGNSHDTQYF. The DNA for the CDR3 is TGTGCCAGCAGCGTAGGAAATAGCCATGATACGCAGTATTTT.

The DNA for the CDR3 is TGTGCCACCAGCAGAGAGCGGACAGGAAATGAAAAACTGTTTTTT. This translates into CATSRERTGNEKLFF. The rearrangement joins TRBV15 to TRBJ1-4, with 7 bases identical to TRBD1. Germline CDR1 is LNHNV and CDR2 is YYDKDF (reference sequence). The CDR3 contains 15 residues. Unmatched junction bases numbered 3, after V lost 0 bases and J lost 5 bases.

This clone was observed a few times. J is TRBJ2-7 and V is TRBV11-3, with D possibly being TRBD2 (6 bases). The CDR3 has 14 residues. Trimming took 3 bases from V and 4 from J, leaving 13 bases between them. The germline V gene has CDR1 SGHNT and CDR2 YENEEA. CDR3 loop: CASSFLASTYEQYF. CDR3 DNA: TGTGCCAGCAGCTTCCTAGCGTCGACTTACGAGCAGTACTTC.

The gene calls are TRBV7-2 and TRBJ2-3, with D perhaps matching TRBD1 (6 bases). Germline values: CDR1 SGHTA, CDR2 FQGNSA. There are 17 residues in the CDR3. With 4 bases removed from V and 3 bases from J, the gap between germline ends came to 20 bases. The CDR3 bases are TGTGCCAGCAGCTACGGGGACACCCAAATAAGTACAGATACGCAGTATTTT. This codes for CASSYGDTQISTDTQYF.

This clone occurred a few times. V is TRBV5-1 and J is TRBJ1-4; weak D call: TRBD1 (5 bases). The CDR3 has 15 residues. Trimming took 0 bases from V and 2 from J, leaving 8 bases between them. CDR1 and CDR2 from the germline V gene are SGHRS and YFSETQ. The CDR3: CASSLVGQTNEKLFF. The CDR3 nucleotides are TGCGCCAGCAGCTTGGTGGGGCAGACTAATGAAAAACTGTTTTTT.